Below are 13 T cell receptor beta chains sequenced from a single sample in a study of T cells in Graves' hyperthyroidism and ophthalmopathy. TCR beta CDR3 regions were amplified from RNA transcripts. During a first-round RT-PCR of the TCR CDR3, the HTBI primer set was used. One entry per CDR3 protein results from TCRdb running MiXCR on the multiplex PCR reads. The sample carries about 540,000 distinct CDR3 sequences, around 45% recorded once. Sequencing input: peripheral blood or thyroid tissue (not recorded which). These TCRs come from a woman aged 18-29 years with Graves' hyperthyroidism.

DNA for the CDR3: TGTGCCAGCGAACGGTGGGGTTGGGTTAGAGAGACCCAGTACTTC. Translating gives CASERWGWVRETQYF. This chain links TRBV2 with TRBJ2-5; D gene unclear. V dropped 8 bases and J dropped 4 bases, with 20 bases sitting between them. The length of the CDR3 is 15 residues. Germline V lookup: CDR1 SNHLY, CDR2 FYNNEI.

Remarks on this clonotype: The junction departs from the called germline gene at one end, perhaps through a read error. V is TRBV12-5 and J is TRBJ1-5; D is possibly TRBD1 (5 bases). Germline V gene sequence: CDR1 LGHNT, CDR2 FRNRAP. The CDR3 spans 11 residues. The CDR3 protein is CASGQGLPQHF. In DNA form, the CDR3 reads TGTGCTAGTGGGCAGGGTCTGCCCCAACATTTT. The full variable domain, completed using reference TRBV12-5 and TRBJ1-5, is DARVTQTPRHKVTEMGQEVTMRCQPILGHNTVFWYRQTMMQGLELLAYFRNRAPLDDSGMPKDRFSAEMPDATLATLKIQPSEPRDSAVYFCASGQGLPQHFGDGTRLSIL.

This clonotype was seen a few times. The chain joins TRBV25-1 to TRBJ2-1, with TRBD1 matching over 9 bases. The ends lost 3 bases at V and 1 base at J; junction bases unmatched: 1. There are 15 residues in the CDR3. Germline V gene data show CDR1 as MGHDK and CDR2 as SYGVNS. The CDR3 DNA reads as TGTGCCAGCAGTGAGACAGGGGGGTCCTACAATGAGCAGTTCTTC. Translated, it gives CASSETGGSYNEQFF.

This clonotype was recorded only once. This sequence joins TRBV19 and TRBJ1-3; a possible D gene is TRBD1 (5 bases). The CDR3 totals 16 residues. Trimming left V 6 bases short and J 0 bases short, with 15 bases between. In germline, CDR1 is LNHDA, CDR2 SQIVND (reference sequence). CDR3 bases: TGTGCCAGTAGCCTGAGGGGACGGATCTCTGGAAACACCATATATTTT. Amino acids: CASSLRGRISGNTIYF.

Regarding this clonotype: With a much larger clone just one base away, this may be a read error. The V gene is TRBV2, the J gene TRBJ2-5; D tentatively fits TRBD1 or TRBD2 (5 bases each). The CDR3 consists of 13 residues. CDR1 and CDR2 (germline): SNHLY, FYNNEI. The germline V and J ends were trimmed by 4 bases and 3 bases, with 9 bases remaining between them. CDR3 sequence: CASSAVGEETQYF. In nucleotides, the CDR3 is TGTGCCAGCAGTGCTGTGGGGGAAGAGACCCAGTACTTC.

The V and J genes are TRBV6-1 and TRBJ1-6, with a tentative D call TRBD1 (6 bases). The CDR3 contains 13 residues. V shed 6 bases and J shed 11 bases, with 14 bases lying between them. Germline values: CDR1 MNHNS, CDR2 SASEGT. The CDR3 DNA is TGTGCCAGCAGGGGGACACCAGACACACCCCTCCACTTT. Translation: CASRGTPDTPLHF.

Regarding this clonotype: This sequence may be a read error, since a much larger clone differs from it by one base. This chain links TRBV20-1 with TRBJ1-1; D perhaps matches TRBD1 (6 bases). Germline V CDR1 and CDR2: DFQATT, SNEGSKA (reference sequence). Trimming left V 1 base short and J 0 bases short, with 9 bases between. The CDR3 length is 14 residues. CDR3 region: CSARVDSMNTEAFF. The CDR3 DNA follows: TGCAGTGCTAGAGTGGACAGCATGAACACTGAAGCTTTCTTT.

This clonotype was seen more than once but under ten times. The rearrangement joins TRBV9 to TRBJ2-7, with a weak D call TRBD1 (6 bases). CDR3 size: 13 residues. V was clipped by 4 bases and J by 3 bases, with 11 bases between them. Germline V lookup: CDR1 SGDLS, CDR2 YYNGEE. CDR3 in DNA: TGTGCCAGCAGCACCCTGGACAGCTACGAGCAGTACTTC. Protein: CASSTLDSYEQYF.

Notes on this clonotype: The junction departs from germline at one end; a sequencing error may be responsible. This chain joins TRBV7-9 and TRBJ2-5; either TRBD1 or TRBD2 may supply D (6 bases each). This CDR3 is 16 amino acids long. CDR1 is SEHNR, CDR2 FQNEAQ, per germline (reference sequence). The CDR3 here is CASSLVPGANQEAQYF. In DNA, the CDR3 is TGTGCCAGCAGCTTGGTCCCGGGGGCGAATCAAGAGGCCCAGTACTTC.

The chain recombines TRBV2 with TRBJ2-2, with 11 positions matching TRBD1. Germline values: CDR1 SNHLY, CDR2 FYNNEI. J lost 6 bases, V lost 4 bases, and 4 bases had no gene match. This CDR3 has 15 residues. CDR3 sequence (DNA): TGTGCCAGCAGTGGCGGGACAGGGGGAGCCGGGGAGCTGTTTTTT. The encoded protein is CASSGGTGGAGELFF.

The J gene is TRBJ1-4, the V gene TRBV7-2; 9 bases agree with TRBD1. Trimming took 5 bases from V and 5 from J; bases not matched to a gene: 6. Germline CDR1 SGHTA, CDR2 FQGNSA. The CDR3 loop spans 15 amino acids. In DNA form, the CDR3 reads TGTGCCAGCAGCATGCAAGGGACAGGGAATGAAAAACTGTTTTTT. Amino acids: CASSMQGTGNEKLFF.

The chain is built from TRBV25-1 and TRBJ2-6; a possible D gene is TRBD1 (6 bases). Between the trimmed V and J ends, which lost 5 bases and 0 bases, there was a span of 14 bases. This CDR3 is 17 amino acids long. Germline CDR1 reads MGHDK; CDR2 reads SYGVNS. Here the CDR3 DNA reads TGTGCCAGCAGTTTGGGCAGGGGTACCTCTGGGGCCAACGTCCTGACTTTC. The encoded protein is CASSLGRGTSGANVLTF.

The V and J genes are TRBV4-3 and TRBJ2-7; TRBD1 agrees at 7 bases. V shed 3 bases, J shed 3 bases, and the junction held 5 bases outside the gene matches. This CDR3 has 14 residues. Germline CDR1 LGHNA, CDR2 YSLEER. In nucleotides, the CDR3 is TGCGCCAGCAGCCACGCGGCAGGGGGCTACGAGCAGTACTTC. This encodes CASSHAAGGYEQYF.